These T cell receptor beta chains were read from a single sample in a study of T cell responses to AZD1222 COVID-19 vaccine. Libraries were prepared by immunoSEQ multiplex PCR; TCRdb keeps only in-frame clonotypes and omits some of them. The sample shows under 200,000 clones, more than 80% of them seen only once. Sequences were derived from peripheral blood, sampled 28 days after the second dose of the MenACWY control vaccine. These receptor sequences come from an adult who received the MenACWY meningococcal vaccine as a control. Each CDR3 is given with its conserved first and last residue. The D gene is left open where the match is weak. Some rows mark clone size as missing; the rest say once, few, many or name a class of expanded clone.

j_gene	abundance	d_gene	v_gene	len	CDR3nt	CDR3aa
TRBJ1-5	-	TRBD1	TRBV10-3	15	TGTGCCATCAGCCCCGGGACAGGAGATGTTCAGCCCCAGCATTTT	CAISPGTGDVQPQHF
TRBJ2-1	-	TRBD2	TRBV7-8	15	TGTGCCAGCAGCTTAGGGGCGGGAGGGCCGCTGGGGCAGTTCTTC	CASSLGAGGPLGQFF
TRBJ2-7	-	-	TRBV27	10	TGTGCCAGCAGTTCCTGGGAGCAGTACTTC	CASSSWEQYF
TRBJ1-3	-	-	TRBV3-1/TRBV3-2	13	TGTGCCAGCTCAGCCTCCTCTGGAAACACCATATATTTT	CASSASSGNTIYF
TRBJ1-4	-	-	TRBV6-4	15	TGTGCCAGCACCCTCGGACCGGCCCCTAATGAAAAACTGTTTTTT	CASTLGPAPNEKLFF
TRBJ1-6	-	-	TRBV3-1/TRBV3-2	19	TGTGCCAGCAGCCAAGCGATGAGTGGTATTAGGGGCTATAATTCACCCCTCCACTTT	CASSQAMSGIRGYNSPLHF
TRBJ1-2	once	TRBD1	TRBV27	15	TGTGCCAGCAGTTTATCGCGGGACAGGGCCTATGGCTACACCTTC	CASSLSRDRAYGYTF
TRBJ1-6	-	TRBD1	TRBV6-2/TRBV6-3	15	TGTGCCAGCAGTTATCGGACAGGGGCGAATTCACCCCTCCACTTT	CASSYRTGANSPLHF
TRBJ1-2	-	-	TRBV5-1	15	TGCGCCAGCAGCTTCCAGGGGCCCAATATTGATGGCTACACCTTC	CASSFQGPNIDGYTF
TRBJ2-4	-	TRBD1	TRBV11-3	16	TGTGCCAACCCCGGGACAGGAGTACTAGCCAAAAACATTCAGTACTTC	CANPGTGVLAKNIQYF
TRBJ2-7	once	TRBD2	TRBV29-1	15	TGCAGCGCCCCCGGTAGTCTAGCGGTGACCTACGAGCAGTACTTC	CSAPGSLAVTYEQYF
TRBJ2-7	-	-	TRBV27	15	TGTGCCAGCAGTCTAACCGGGACTGGTGCATCCGAGCAGTACTTC	CASSLTGTGASEQYF
TRBJ1-1	-	-	TRBV27	13	TGTGCCAGCAGTTGGGGCCCAGGCACTGAAGCTTTCTTT	CASSWGPGTEAFF
TRBJ2-7	-	TRBD1	TRBV19	13	TGTGCCAGTACCCCGACAGGGTCCTACGAGCAGTACTTC	CASTPTGSYEQYF
TRBJ2-3	-	-	TRBV7-2	16	TGTGCCAGCAGCTTGGGTCCGGGAGCCGGCACAGATACGCAGTATTTT	CASSLGPGAGTDTQYF
TRBJ1-1	-	TRBD1	TRBV9	15	TGTGCCAGCAGCGCAGACAGGGGTTGGAACACTGAAGCTTTCTTT	CASSADRGWNTEAFF
TRBJ2-4	-	TRBD1	TRBV2	16	TGTGCCAGCAGTGACAGGGTGACAGGGGGCACAAACATTCAGTACTTC	CASSDRVTGGTNIQYF
TRBJ1-5	-	-	TRBV7-2	14	TGTGCCAGCAGCCCACTGGACCTCAATCAGCCCCAGCATTTT	CASSPLDLNQPQHF
TRBJ2-7	-	-	TRBV5-1	18	TGCGCCAGCAGCTTGGTTGTTAGCGGAGGTGGTAAGGCTTACGAGCAGTACTTC	CASSLVVSGGGKAYEQYF
TRBJ1-3	-	-	TRBV10-2	12	TGCGCCAGCGGGACGGTTGGAAACACCATATATTTT	CASGTVGNTIYF
TRBJ1-2	-	TRBD1	TRBV9	17	TGTGCCAGCAGCGTAGCCGGGACAGGGGACCCTTACTATGGCTACACCTTC	CASSVAGTGDPYYGYTF
TRBJ2-5	-	-	TRBV11-2	15	TGTGCCAGCAGCCGGACGCTTACGAACCAAGAGACCCAGTACTTC	CASSRTLTNQETQYF
TRBJ2-7	-	-	TRBV19	11	TGTGCCAGTAGTACATTCTACGAGCAGTACTTC	CASSTFYEQYF
TRBJ2-2	once	-	TRBV3-1/TRBV3-2	12	TGTGCCAGCAGCCAAGATCCAGGGGAGCTGTTTTTT	CASSQDPGELFF
TRBJ2-3	-	-	TRBV15	13	TGTGCCACCAGCCGAGGGCTCAGAGATACGCAGTATTTT	CATSRGLRDTQYF
TRBJ1-4	-	-	TRBV30	19	TGTGCCTGGAGGGGAATCGGAAGACAGGACGGGGAGACTAATGAAAAACTGTTTTTT	CAWRGIGRQDGETNEKLFF
TRBJ2-1	once	TRBD2	TRBV7-2	17	TGTGCCAGCAGCCCCACCGGCGGGAGGATCTCCTACAATGAGCAGTTCTTC	CASSPTGGRISYNEQFF
TRBJ2-7	-	-	TRBV4-1	16	TGCGCCAGCAGCCAAGATCTAAGGACTGGGAGATACGAGCAGTACTTC	CASSQDLRTGRYEQYF
TRBJ1-2	-	-	TRBV28	13	TGTGCCAGCAGTGATGGGACTAACTATGGCTACACCTTC	CASSDGTNYGYTF
TRBJ1-1	-	-	TRBV6-5	13	TGTGCCAGCTTCCGGGGGAGGAACACTGAAGCTTTCTTT	CASFRGRNTEAFF
TRBJ2-7	-	-	TRBV4-3	17	TGCGCCAGCAGCCAGGACTGGGAGGCAGAAGTCCCCAACGAGCAGTACTTC	CASSQDWEAEVPNEQYF
TRBJ1-2	few	-	TRBV24-1	14	TGTGCCACCAGTGAGGTTGGGGTATCCTATGGCTACACCTTC	CATSEVGVSYGYTF
TRBJ2-3	-	TRBD1	TRBV5-6	15	TGTGCCAGCAGCTTCACAGGACAGGGGAGAGATACGCAGTATTTT	CASSFTGQGRDTQYF
TRBJ2-1	-	TRBD2	TRBV28	11	TGTGCCAGCAGTTTTACAGCGGGACAGTTCTTC	CASSFTAGQFF
TRBJ1-5	few	-	TRBV2	14	TGTGCCAGCCAACCCGGGAACCGCAATCAGCCCCAGCATTTT	CASQPGNRNQPQHF
TRBJ2-7	-	TRBD1	TRBV3-1/TRBV3-2	14	TGTGCCAGCAGCCCCCGGGACAGGGTCCACGAGCAGTACTTC	CASSPRDRVHEQYF
TRBJ1-5	once	-	TRBV7-2	13	TGTGCCAGCAGCTCCAGCTCCAATCAGCCCCAGCATTTT	CASSSSSNQPQHF
TRBJ2-3	-	TRBD2	TRBV5-1	18	TGCGCCAGCAGCCAGGGACTAGCGCCCCTGAGCTCTACAGATACGCAGTATTTT	CASSQGLAPLSSTDTQYF
TRBJ1-1	-	-	TRBV5-1	14	TGCGCCAGCAGCCTTAGGCGGCCGGGAACTGAAGCTTTCTTT	CASSLRRPGTEAFF